This T cell receptor beta chain emerged from a study of T cells in Graves' hyperthyroidism and ophthalmopathy. Study overall: Peripheral blood collection took place at initial diagnosis, before any treatment.

Study observations and caveats: Blood also showed most of the thyroid clonotypes that were expanded above 0.001.

The source of the PBMCs was 9.5 to 10 ml of fresh peripheral blood. This clonotype was counted a few times. The antigen is unknown. Template material for amplifying TCR beta CDR3 regions consisted of RNA transcripts. First-round RT-PCR of the TCR CDR3 relied on the HTBI primer set. MiXCR, applied by TCRdb to the multiplex PCR reads, yields one record per CDR3 protein. The profile shows approximately 510,000 distinct CDR3 sequences, 20% of them singletons. V was cut by 0 bases and J by 6 bases, with 11 bases left in between. The germline CDR1 and CDR2 sequences are LGHDT and YNNKEL (reference sequence). CDR3 length: 15 amino acids.

The clonotype comes from a man between 18 and 29 years old with Graves' hyperthyroidism. The chain joins TRBV3-1 to TRBJ2-2; D remains ambiguous. The sequenced material came from blood. Here the CDR3 reads CASSQDVPIAGELFF. The CDR3 nucleotides read TGTGCCAGCAGCCAAGATGTTCCTATAGCCGGGGAGCTGTTTTTT.